The 31 T cell receptor beta chains below come from one sample, sequenced in a study of CD8 T cells in Susac syndrome. Reverse transcription of about 0.45 to 1 ug RNA was carried out with random hexamers. Each CDR3 protein gets one entry after TCRdb re-called the immunoSEQ multiplex PCR reads with MiXCR. The sample includes approximately 150,000 distinct CDR3 sequences, around 94% of them seen just once. Sequences were obtained from CD4+ T cells from PBMCs. The receptors here all came from a human donor in good health.

This sequence joins TRBV5-6 and TRBJ2-5; D is unresolved. This CDR3 is built from 12 residues. CDR1 is SGHDT and CDR2 is YYEEEE in the germline V gene. Deletions cut 2 bases from V and 4 bases from J, with 6 bases between. CDR3 region: CASSFTLETQYF. CDR3 nucleotide sequence: TGTGCCAGCAGCTTTACCTTAGAGACCCAGTACTTC.

This chain connects TRBV12-3 or TRBV12-4 to TRBJ2-6, with no clear D. The V end was cut by 5 bases, the J end by 0 bases, with 8 bases between. The CDR3 sequence is 15 residues long. CDR3 sequence: CASSEDISGANVLTF. The CDR3 DNA is TGTGCCAGCAGTGAAGACATCTCTGGGGCCAACGTCCTGACTTTC.

The J gene is TRBJ1-1, the V gene TRBV29-1, with D possibly being TRBD1 (5 bases). This CDR3 has 12 residues. Germline lookup yields CDR1 SQVTM and CDR2 ANQGSEA. V lost 5 bases and J lost 9, with 16 bases in between. CDR3 sequence reads: CSVRGEKLKAFF. DNA for the CDR3: TGCAGCGTTCGAGGGGAAAAACTAAAAGCTTTCTTT.

This clonotype was seen only once. The rearrangement uses TRBV7-9 and TRBJ2-1; TRBD2 matches at 12 bases. Germline V gives CDR1 SEHNR, CDR2 FQNEAQ (reference sequence). CDR3 size: 13 residues. V was pared by 5 bases and J by 9 bases, with 2 bases of the junction left unmatched. For the CDR3, the DNA is TGTGCCAGCAGCCCACTAGCGGGAGGTGAGCAGTTCTTC. As protein: CASSPLAGGEQFF.

J is TRBJ2-7 and V is TRBV30; D is perhaps TRBD1 or TRBD2 (6 bases each). Germline-derived CDR1 and CDR2 are GTSNPN and SVGIG (reference sequence). The CDR3 length is 13 residues. V dropped 1 base and J dropped 9 bases, with 16 bases sitting between them. As DNA, the CDR3 is TGTGCCTGGAGTGACGCGGGACATTTGGGGCAGTACTTC. Its protein product is CAWSDAGHLGQYF.

Of note for this clonotype: Likely a read error: the CDR3 ends without its conserved phenylalanine or tryptophan. The DNA is omitted, as the CDR3 cannot be located on it reliably, and the CDR3 follows TCRdb's listing. The rearrangement links TRBV6-2 or TRBV6-3 to TRBJ2-7; the table's D call TRBD2 went unverified against the DNA. The germline V gene encodes CDR1 MNHEY and CDR2 SVGEGT. Both ends counted, the CDR3 spans 14 residues. CDR3 region: CASSRRGLAEPMSI.

CDR3 protein: CASSVDFGTDTQYF. The DNA for the CDR3 is TGTGCCAGCAGCGTAGATTTCGGGACAGATACGCAGTATTTT. The genes are TRBV9 and TRBJ2-3; D ambiguous. This CDR3 is built from 14 residues. Trimming cost V 0 bases and J 3 bases, with 8 bases left between them. Germline-derived CDR1 and CDR2 are SGDLS and YYNGEE. Based on the CDR3 plus reference TRBV9 and TRBJ2-3, the full variable domain is DSGVTQTPKHLITATGQRVTLRCSPRSGDLSVYWYQQSLDQGLQFLIQYYNGEERAKGNILERFSAQQFPDLHSELNLSSLELGDSALYFCASSVDFGTDTQYFGPGTRLTVL.

The chain links TRBV30 to TRBJ2-1, with TRBD2 as a possible D gene (5 bases). CDR1 is GTSNPN and CDR2 is SVGIG in the germline V gene (reference sequence). CDR3 length equals 15 residues. Trimming left V 1 base short and J 0 bases short, with 10 bases between. CDR3 loop: CAWSGASNSYNEQFF. The CDR3 DNA reads as TGTGCCTGGAGTGGGGCTAGCAACTCCTACAATGAGCAGTTCTTC. Drawing the rest from reference TRBV30 and TRBJ2-1, the complete variable domain is SQTIHQWPATLVQPVGSPLSLECTVEGTSNPNLYWYRQAAGRGLQLLFYSVGIGQISSEVPQNLSASRPQDRQFILSSKKLLLSDSGFYLCAWSGASNSYNEQFFGPGTRLTVL.

This rearrangement joins TRBV25-1 to TRBJ2-7; D is uncertain. V lost 1 base and J lost 3, with 7 bases in between. There are 13 residues in the CDR3. The germline V gene has CDR1 MGHDK and CDR2 SYGVNS. CDR3 nucleotide sequence: TGTGCCAGCAGTGAATTTATGGACTACGAGCAGTACTTC. It encodes CASSEFMDYEQYF.

The rearrangement joins TRBV30 to TRBJ2-2; a weak D match, TRBD2 (6 bases). The CDR3 contains 13 residues. Germline V gives CDR1 GTSNPN, CDR2 SVGIG (reference sequence). The V end was cut by 5 bases, the J end by 6 bases, with 13 bases between. CDR3 region: CAWGDSRAGELFF. CDR3 coding DNA: TGTGCCTGGGGGGACTCCCGGGCCGGGGAGCTGTTTTTT.

The V gene is TRBV5-1, the J gene TRBJ1-1, with D possibly matching TRBD1 (6 bases). This CDR3 region has 16 residues. Germline V gene data show CDR1 as SGHRS and CDR2 as YFSETQ. Trimming took 1 base from V and 5 from J, leaving 18 bases between them. CDR3 amino acids: CASSLTGTRVGTEAFF. The CDR3 DNA reads TGCGCCAGCAGCTTGACAGGGACCCGGGTAGGAACTGAAGCTTTCTTT.

This chain uses TRBV20-1 with TRBJ2-4; D is unclear. Germline V CDR1 and CDR2: DFQATT, SNEGSKA (reference sequence). The CDR3 length is 12 residues. Deletions cut 6 bases from V and 5 bases from J, with 11 bases between. The CDR3 protein is CSAFALENIQYF. The CDR3 bases are TGCAGTGCCTTCGCGCTAGAAAACATTCAGTACTTC.

V is TRBV7-9 and J is TRBJ2-1; TRBD2 might be the D (6 bases). This CDR3 has 12 amino acids. CDR1 SEHNR and CDR2 FQNEAQ come from the germline V gene (reference sequence). V was cut by 5 bases and J by 8 bases, with 10 bases left in between. The CDR3: CASSPPGDEQFF. CDR3 sequence (DNA): TGTGCCAGCAGCCCCCCGGGGGATGAGCAGTTCTTC.

The rearrangement joins TRBV7-2 to TRBJ2-4, with 10 bases fitting TRBD2. CDR3 length: 15 residues. Germline assignment: CDR1 SGHTA and CDR2 FQGNSA. The V and J ends lost 2 bases and 7 bases, in that order; junction bases with no gene match: 5. This chain's CDR3 is CASSLTLAGDNIQYF. DNA of the CDR3: TGTGCCAGCAGCTTAACCCTAGCGGGAGACAACATTCAGTACTTC. Drawing the rest from reference TRBV7-2 and TRBJ2-4, the complete variable domain is GAGVSQSPSNKVTEKGKDVELRCDPISGHTALYWYRQSLGQGLEFLIYFQGNSAPDKSGLPSDRFSAERTGGSVSTLTIQRTQQEDSAVYLCASSLTLAGDNIQYFGAGTRLSVL.

The chain is built from TRBV30 and TRBJ1-4; D is perhaps TRBD1 (5 bases). V dropped 5 bases and J dropped 8 bases, with 15 bases sitting between them. CDR1 and CDR2 from the germline V gene are GTSNPN and SVGIG (reference sequence). The CDR3 contains 13 residues. This CDR3 reads CAWQRDLGEKLFF. Here the CDR3 DNA reads TGTGCCTGGCAACGGGACTTAGGGGAAAAACTGTTTTTT.

This chain uses TRBV10-3 with TRBJ1-1, with D maybe TRBD1 (5 bases). The V gene lost 10 bases and the J gene lost 1 base, with 13 bases spanning the gap. Germline V gene sequence: CDR1 ENHRY, CDR2 SYGVKD. This CDR3 comprises 13 residues. The CDR3 nucleotides are TGTGCCACCAGGGACCAGGAGAACACTGAAGCTTTCTTT. It specifies CATRDQENTEAFF.

This chain uses TRBV30 with TRBJ2-7, with D possibly being TRBD1 (5 bases). The germline CDR1 and CDR2 sequences are GTSNPN and SVGIG (reference sequence). Between the trimmed V and J ends, which lost 7 bases and 3 bases, there was a span of 16 bases. The CDR3 extends over 13 amino acids. CDR3 sequence: CALRTKPRYEQYF. The CDR3 region has the DNA TGTGCCTTAAGGACAAAGCCCCGCTACGAGCAGTACTTC.

The rearrangement joins TRBV12-3 or TRBV12-4 to TRBJ2-1; TRBD2 agrees at 11 bases. The CDR3 totals 16 residues. With 4 bases clipped from V and 8 bases from J, the junction kept 10 bases outside the gene matches. CDR3 DNA sequence: TGTGCCAGCAGTTATTCTAGCGGGAGGCCGTTTCATGAGCAGTTCTTC. Its protein product is CASSYSSGRPFHEQFF.

The chain joins TRBV19 to TRBJ2-4; 11 bases are a match to TRBD2. The CDR3 spans 17 residues. V was clipped by 11 bases and J by 2 bases; unmatched bases: 14. The germline CDR1 and CDR2 sequences are LNHDA and SQIVND (reference sequence). This CDR3 reads CADPLAGGHLTKNIQYF. The CDR3 DNA follows: TGTGCCGACCCCCTAGCGGGGGGTCATCTTACCAAAAACATTCAGTACTTC.

The chain carries TRBV7-6 and TRBJ2-7, with 9 bases that match TRBD1. The trim removed 1 base at V and 6 bases at J, leaving 7 bases unmatched. The CDR3 has 15 amino acids. Germline CDR1 reads SGHVS; CDR2 reads FNYEAQ. CDR3 sequence: CASSLGPGQGFEQYF. In DNA, the CDR3 is TGTGCCAGCAGCTTAGGACCGGGACAGGGTTTCGAGCAGTACTTC.

The chain uses TRBV4-1 and TRBJ1-1; D gene unclear. This CDR3 has 16 amino acids. From germline, CDR1 is MGHRA and CDR2 YSYEKL. V lost 2 bases to trimming and J lost 0 bases, with 13 bases between them. Here the CDR3 DNA reads TGCGCCAGCAGCCAACCCCGTGCAACCATGAACACTGAAGCTTTCTTT. Protein sequence: CASSQPRATMNTEAFF.

J is TRBJ1-6 and V is TRBV27; 9 nucleotides align to TRBD1. After removal of 3 bases from V and 6 bases from J, the junction contained 6 bases not matched to a gene. This CDR3 spans 16 amino acids. The germline V gene encodes CDR1 MNHEY and CDR2 SMNVEV (reference sequence). CDR3 protein: CASSFVGQGPNSPLHF. The CDR3 DNA reads TGTGCCAGCAGTTTTGTGGGACAGGGCCCTAATTCACCCCTCCACTTT.

This chain joins TRBV3-1 and TRBJ1-2; a possible D gene is TRBD1 (5 bases). The CDR3 contains 14 residues. Per the germline V gene, CDR1 is LGHDT and CDR2 is YNNKEL (reference sequence). V was trimmed by 4 bases and J by 6 bases, leaving 15 bases between them. For the CDR3, the DNA is TGTGCCAGCAGCCCGACAGTTAGGATTCATGGCTACACCTTC. Its translation is CASSPTVRIHGYTF.

The gene calls are TRBV5-1 and TRBJ2-7; the match to TRBD1 covers 9 bases. Germline-derived CDR1 and CDR2 are SGHRS and YFSETQ. CDR3 size: 14 residues. With V trimmed by 4 bases and J by 6 bases, 8 bases remained unmatched. In DNA form, the CDR3 reads TGCGCCAGCAGCCCAGGGACAGGGTCAAGCGAGCAGTACTTC. Its translation: CASSPGTGSSEQYF.

The chain carries TRBV4-1 and TRBJ2-7; 7 bases match TRBD1. V lost 0 bases, J lost 6 bases, and 2 bases stayed unmatched. Germline values: CDR1 MGHRA, CDR2 YSYEKL. The CDR3 is made up of 13 amino acids. CDR3: CASSQDDRAEQYF. In nucleotides, the CDR3 is TGCGCCAGCAGCCAAGATGACAGGGCCGAGCAGTACTTC.

The chain joins TRBV12-5 to TRBJ1-5, with a possible D match to TRBD1 (5 bases). The CDR3 spans 14 residues. Germline lookup yields CDR1 LGHNT and CDR2 FRNRAP. Trimming shortened V by 1 base and J by 6 bases, and 10 bases separated the two germline ends. The CDR3 is CASGLGGRGQPQHF. The CDR3 DNA reads as TGTGCTAGTGGTTTGGGGGGGAGAGGTCAGCCCCAGCATTTT. Looking up the rest from reference TRBV12-5 and TRBJ1-5 gives the full variable domain: DARVTQTPRHKVTEMGQEVTMRCQPILGHNTVFWYRQTMMQGLELLAYFRNRAPLDDSGMPKDRFSAEMPDATLATLKIQPSEPRDSAVYFCASGLGGRGQPQHFGDGTRLSIL.

The chain is built from TRBV4-1 and TRBJ1-2; no firm D call. CDR3 length: 14 residues. Trimming removed 1 base at V and 4 bases at J, with 10 bases between. In germline, CDR1 is MGHRA, CDR2 YSYEKL. The CDR3 region is CASSQVRQIYGYTF. CDR3 coding DNA: TGCGCCAGCAGCCAAGTTCGGCAGATCTATGGCTACACCTTC.

This chain links TRBV7-2 with TRBJ2-1, with TRBD2 as a possible D gene (6 bases). This CDR3 comprises 13 residues. V lost 7 bases to trimming and J lost 4 bases, with 11 bases between them. In germline, CDR1 is SGHTA, CDR2 FQGNSA. In DNA form, the CDR3 reads TGTGCCAGCACCTCGGGGACTTACAATGAGCAGTTCTTC. Translating it yields CASTSGTYNEQFF.

CDR3 loop: CASSLSVGGSEQFF. CDR3 nucleotides: TGTGCCAGCAGCTTAAGTGTAGGGGGCAGTGAGCAGTTCTTC. The chain recombines TRBV7-3 with TRBJ2-1; 7 nucleotides align to TRBD1. CDR1 SGHTA and CDR2 FQGTGA come from the germline V gene. With V trimmed by 1 base and J by 9 bases, 6 bases remained unmatched. The CDR3 runs to 14 residues.

This clonotype is a singleton in its sample. The rearrangement links TRBV10-2 to TRBJ1-3; D may be TRBD1 (5 bases). The CDR3 runs to 17 residues. Germline values: CDR1 WSHSY, CDR2 SAAADI. With 2 bases removed from V and 0 bases from J, the gap between germline ends came to 14 bases. The CDR3 loop is CASSETGPSYSGNTIYF. CDR3 DNA: TGCGCCAGCAGTGAGACAGGTCCCTCATACTCTGGAAACACCATATATTTT.

The rearrangement links TRBV10-3 to TRBJ2-3; 8 bases match TRBD1. This CDR3 contains 14 residues. Germline V gene data show CDR1 as ENHRY and CDR2 as SYGVKD. V trimming: 0 bases; J trimming: 5 bases; junction bases outside the gene matches: 1. The CDR3 reads CAISESTGGDTQYF. CDR3 in DNA: TGTGCCATCAGTGAGTCAACAGGGGGAGATACGCAGTATTTT.